The present entry profiles one TCR beta chain with its context. Naivety among CD8 cells was defined by CD45RO negativity and positive CCR7 selection, thereby excluding terminally differentiated effector memory CD45RA+ cells. Donors included only healthy HIV-negative adults lacking recent acute infections or vaccinations. Measured with immunoSEQ multiplex PCR; TCRdb has only the in-frame clones, and not every one. The data contain 1.5 million to 2.5 million clones, over 85% of them singletons. The data were taken from a study of shared clonotypes between healthy human individuals. This CDR3 spans 12 amino acids. V shed 8 bases, J shed 6 bases, and the junction held 4 bases outside the gene matches. Germline V gene sequence: CDR1 LNHDA, CDR2 SQIVND (reference sequence).

Sequenced: naive CD8+ T cells sorted from blood. The chain joins TRBV19 to TRBJ1-2; the match to TRBD1 covers 9 bases. This TCR was sampled from a man in his late teens or twenties in good health. Here the CDR3 reads CASGQGLDGYTF. CDR3 nucleotides: TGTGCCAGTGGACAGGGGCTCGATGGCTACACCTTC. The full variable domain, with the rest looked up from reference TRBV19 and TRBJ1-2, is DGGITQSPKYLFRKEGQNVTLSCEQNLNHDAMYWYRQDPGQGLRLIYYSQIVNDFQKGDIAEGYSVSREKKESFPLTVTSAQKNPTAFYLCASGQGLDGYTFGSGTRLTVV.